This T cell receptor (beta chain) was sequenced during a study of OX40 agonist ivuxolimab in advanced cancers. Overall study context: Mean age approximately 66 years, range about 20 to 79; roughly 82% male.

At baseline, cycle 4 day 1, and cycle 7 day 1, blood was sampled. Repertoires were generated with immunoSEQ multiplex PCR, while TCRdb's copy carries only in-frame clones and drops some. The sample lists some 95,000 clones; 87% were seen once. The CDR3 sequence is 14 residues long. Germline V gene data show CDR1 as SGHNT and CDR2 as YYREEE (reference sequence). The source material was CD4+ or CD8+ T cells sorted from blood, sampled in a trial of the OX40 agonist ivuxolimab. The clonotype originates from an adult with an advanced solid tumor such as melanoma, head and neck, liver or kidney cancer. J is TRBJ2-5 and V is TRBV5-4; no clear D. The closer fit of TRBJ2-7 to the DNA end suggests the J call may be wrong. The DNA of the CDR3 is TGTGCCAGCAGCTTGAAGTCGGGTGGTTACGAGCAGTACTTC. Translation: CASSLKSGGYEQYF.